One and the same sample provided the 5 T cell receptor beta chains below, sequenced in a study of blood T cell repertoires in COVID-19 (dated by TCRdb to the early 2020s). The library relied on the immunoSEQ multiplex PCR assay. As stored in TCRdb, this immuneACCESS dataset retains in-frame rearrangements with V and J assigned. A fraction of the clones does not appear; measured against another copy, unresolved V genes explain less than half of the discrepancy, and the remainder lacks a known reason. The sample table shows 60,000 to 75,000 clones, and around 90% are seen once. The ten largest make up 6.6% of the sample. Source material: peripheral blood. These receptor sequences come from a man aged 45-60 years with active COVID-19.

The genes are TRBV7-2 and TRBJ1-1, with 8 bases lining up with TRBD1. The germline V gene has CDR1 SGHTA and CDR2 FQGNSA. With 4 bases clipped from V and 7 bases from J, the junction kept 11 bases outside the gene matches. The CDR3 has 15 residues. The CDR3, as DNA: TGTGCCAGCAGCTCAAGATGGACAGGGTTTGGTGAAGCTTTCTTT. Its protein product is CASSSRWTGFGEAFF.

V is TRBV2 and J is TRBJ1-5, with a possible D match to TRBD1 (6 bases). Germline-derived CDR1 and CDR2 are SNHLY and FYNNEI. Trimming removed 10 bases at V and 6 bases at J, with 16 bases between. The length of the CDR3 is 13 residues. The DNA for the CDR3 is TGTGCCACCCTAGCCGCCAGGGGTCAGCCCCAGCATTTT. This sequence encodes CATLAARGQPQHF.

This rearrangement joins TRBV5-1 to TRBJ1-1, with 10 bases aligning to TRBD1. The CDR3 contains 16 residues. CDR1 and CDR2 (germline): SGHRS, YFSETQ. Germline trimming cut 4 bases from V and 5 bases from J; bases unmatched to any gene: 11. CDR3 sequence: CASSGRDRGGRTEAFF. The CDR3 DNA sequence: TGCGCCAGCAGCGGCCGGGACAGGGGAGGGAGGACTGAAGCTTTCTTT.

The gene calls are TRBV28 and TRBJ2-1, with D uncertain. The CDR3 is 11 residues long. V lost 7 bases and J 6 bases, leaving 7 bases between the germline ends. Looked up from germline, CDR1 is MDHEN and CDR2 is SYDVKM. CDR3 coding DNA: TGTGCCAGCAACATGGCCAATGAGCAGTTCTTC. Residues: CASNMANEQFF.

The chain's CDR3 is CASSRQGLRETQYF. The CDR3 bases are TGTGCCAGCAGTCGACAGGGACTGAGGGAGACCCAGTACTTC. This rearrangement joins TRBV6-5 to TRBJ2-5; maybe TRBD1 (7 bases). Looked up from germline, CDR1 is MNHEY and CDR2 is SVGAGI. CDR3 size: 14 residues. V gave up 5 bases and J gave up 5 bases, with 15 bases separating them.